A selection of T cell receptor beta chains follows, all from one sample in a study of Graves' ophthalmopathy and Graves' hyperthyroidism. Using its own MiXCR run on the multiplex PCR reads, TCRdb lists one record per CDR3 protein. The table records more than 550,000 distinct CDR3 sequences, over 40% of them present only once. What was sequenced was peripheral blood. These receptors were obtained from an adult man with Graves' ophthalmopathy. CDR3s include the opening cysteine and the closing phenylalanine or tryptophan. A D gene is named only where the DNA matches it firmly. The size field is filled for only some rows; it gives once, few, many or a size class.

TRBJ1-2,.,TRBV20-1,few,CSARDPPGGADANYGYTF,TGCAGTGCTAGAGACCCTCCGGGGGGGGCGGATGCTAACTATGGCTACACCTTC
TRBJ2-7,.,TRBV9,few,CASSPRGTSYEQYF,TGTGCCAGCAGCCCGAGAGGGACTTCGTACGAGCAGTACTTC
TRBJ2-2,TRBD2,TRBV5-1,.,CASSLGAGVAGELFF,TGCGCCAGCAGCTTGGGGGCGGGAGTCGCCGGGGAGCTGTTTTTT
TRBJ2-3,.,TRBV25-1,once,CASSPLGGSTDTQYF,TGCGCCAGCAGTCCACTGGGCGGTAGCACAGATACGCAGTATTTT
TRBJ1-2,.,TRBV15,.,CATSRDLADIYGYTF,TGTGCCACCAGCAGAGATCTAGCAGACATATATGGCTACACCTTC
TRBJ1-2,TRBD1,TRBV29-1,.,CSASGGRGYTF,TGCAGCGCCTCAGGGGGCCGTGGCTACACCTTC
TRBJ1-3,.,TRBV15,.,CATSSLGSSGNTIYF,TGTGCCACCAGCAGCTTGGGTAGCTCTGGAAACACCATATATTTT
TRBJ2-6,.,TRBV10-3,few,CAISEGSSGANVLTF,TGTGCCATCAGTGAGGGCAGCTCTGGGGCCAACGTCCTGACTTTC
TRBJ1-1,.,TRBV5-5,.,CASSLDTLNTEAFF,TGTGCCAGCAGCTTGGACACCTTGAACACTGAAGCTTTCTTT
TRBJ2-5,TRBD1,TRBV25-1,many,CASSEGTGEFQETQYF,TGTGCCAGCAGTGAGGGGACAGGGGAATTCCAAGAGACCCAGTACTTC
TRBJ2-6,.,TRBV6-5,many,CASSSRTAGANVLTF,TGTGCCAGCAGTTCTAGGACAGCTGGGGCCAACGTCCTGACTTTC
TRBJ2-7,.,TRBV7-2,.,CASSPRDIYEQYF,TGTGCCAGCAGTCCCCGGGACATCTACGAGCAGTACTTC
TRBJ2-7,TRBD1,TRBV5-1,many,CASSGGQGYYEQYF,TGCGCCAGCAGCGGGGGACAGGGGTACTACGAGCAGTACTTC
TRBJ2-2,.,TRBV14,.,CASSLWAGELFF,TGTGCCAGCAGCCTCTGGGCCGGGGAACTGTTTTTT
TRBJ2-7,TRBD2,TRBV10-3,many,CAIASGRGDEQYF,TGTGCCATTGCTAGCGGGCGGGGAGACGAGCAGTACTTC
TRBJ2-2,.,TRBV7-2,many,CASRLNTGELFF,TGTGCCAGCAGGTTGAACACCGGGGAGCTGTTTTTT
TRBJ2-7,TRBD2,TRBV20-1,few,CSARSSGVPTYEQYF,TGCAGTGCTAGATCTAGCGGGGTACCAACCTACGAGCAGTACTTC
TRBJ2-2,.,TRBV11-3,many,CASSRGPGGELFF,TGTGCCAGCAGCCGAGGGCCGGGCGGGGAGCTGTTTTTT
TRBJ2-6,.,TRBV6-5,.,CASSYELSGANVLTF,TGTGCCAGCAGTTACGAATTATCTGGGGCCAACGTCCTGACTTTC
TRBJ2-6,.,TRBV4-3,many,CASSQAQRSYSGANVLTF,TGCGCCAGCAGCCAAGCCCAGAGGAGTTACTCTGGGGCCAACGTCCTGACTTTC
TRBJ2-7,TRBD2,TRBV4-1,many,CASSRAGESYEQYF,TGCGCCAGCAGCCGAGCGGGAGAATCCTACGAGCAGTACTTC
TRBJ2-5,.,TRBV5-1,once,CAGRDGFQETQYF,TGCGCCGGCAGGGACGGGTTTCAAGAGACCCAGTACTTC
TRBJ2-5,TRBD1,TRBV25-1,.,CASTGGTGTQYF,TGTGCCAGCACCGGTGGGACAGGGACCCAGTACTTC
TRBJ1-5,TRBD1,TRBV27,.,CASSMTSTGDQLQHF,TGTGCCAGCAGTATGACCTCGACAGGGGATCAGCTCCAGCATTTT
TRBJ2-7,.,TRBV20-1,many,CSARAVQQTYEQYF,TGCAGTGCTAGAGCGGTCCAGCAAACCTACGAGCAGTACTTC
TRBJ2-1,TRBD1,TRBV24-1,.,CATRGGENNEQFF,TGTGCCACCAGAGGGGGCGAAAACAATGAGCAGTTCTTC
TRBJ1-2,.,TRBV25-1,.,CASSGYTTRGSGYTF,TGTGCCAGCAGTGGTTACACGACACGGGGCAGTGGCTACACCTTC
TRBJ2-5,.,TRBV2,few,CASSPPSAPGTQYF,TGTGCCAGCTCACCACCGTCGGCGCCAGGGACCCAGTACTTC
TRBJ2-7,.,TRBV10-3,.,CATSVGGSPYEQYF,TGTGCCACCTCGGTGGGGGGCAGCCCCTACGAGCAGTACTTC
TRBJ1-1,.,TRBV6-2/TRBV6-3,few,CASRQRVYTEAFF,TGTGCCAGCCGCCAAAGGGTGTACACTGAAGCTTTCTTT
TRBJ1-1,.,TRBV6-1,few,CASNRGQGPTEAFF,TGTGCCAGCAACCGAGGCCAGGGCCCCACTGAAGCTTTCTTT
TRBJ1-5,TRBD1,TRBV7-7,.,CASSLANGQGETQHF,TGTGCTAGCAGCTTAGCGAATGGACAGGGAGAGACCCAGCATTTT
TRBJ2-7,TRBD1,TRBV29-1,.,CSVVSGQGAHEQYF,TGCAGCGTTGTTTCGGGACAGGGGGCTCACGAGCAGTACTTC
TRBJ2-5,TRBD2,TRBV29-1,.,CSGTGLAGTETQYF,TGCAGCGGTACGGGACTAGCGGGGACAGAGACCCAGTACTTC
TRBJ2-7,TRBD2,TRBV10-3,many,CAISDRASGSSYEQYF,TGTGCCATCAGTGATAGGGCTAGCGGGAGCTCCTACGAGCAGTACTTC
TRBJ2-7,TRBD1,TRBV4-1,.,CASSSPQGDEQYF,TGCGCCAGCAGCTCACCACAGGGGGACGAGCAGTACTTC
TRBJ1-2,.,TRBV7-9,many,CASSLSGRFYGYTF,TGTGCCAGCAGCTTATCTGGCCGATTCTATGGCTACACCTTC
TRBJ1-2,.,TRBV10-3,.,CDSSYQEGVSYGYTF,TGTGACAGCAGTTATCAGGAAGGGGTATCCTATGGCTACACCTTC
TRBJ1-1,.,TRBV20-1,many,CSARDQSEAFF,TGCAGTGCTAGAGATCAGAGTGAAGCTTTCTTT
TRBJ2-7,.,TRBV11-2,few,CASSFTSDRTYEQYF,TGTGCCAGCAGCTTTACGTCGGACCGTACCTACGAGCAGTACTTC
TRBJ1-1,.,TRBV30,few,CAWNKQGRHTEAFF,TGTGCCTGGAATAAACAGGGAAGGCACACTGAAGCTTTCTTT
TRBJ2-5,TRBD2,TRBV3-1,many,CASSQVRARGGETQYF,TGTGCCAGCAGCCAAGTCCGAGCGCGGGGAGGGGAGACCCAGTACTTC
TRBJ1-5,TRBD1,TRBV19,.,CASSISGTGNQPQHF,TGTGCCAGTAGTATAAGTGGGACAGGTAATCAGCCCCAGCATTTT
TRBJ1-4,.,TRBV6-5,many,CASSYSGGREKLFF,TGTGCCAGCAGTTACTCGGGTGGCAGAGAAAAACTGTTTTTT
TRBJ2-7,TRBD1,TRBV20-1,.,CSARHRDRAYEQYF,TGCAGTGCCAGACATCGGGACAGAGCCTACGAGCAGTACTTC
TRBJ2-7,.,TRBV4-1,few,CASSQGRDESYEQYF,TGCGCCAGCAGCCAGGGCCGGGACGAGTCCTACGAGCAGTACTTC
TRBJ2-2,.,TRBV9,.,CVSSPRMLGVHTGELFF,TGTGTCAGCAGCCCGAGAATGTTAGGGGTTCACACCGGGGAGCTGTTTTTT
TRBJ1-2,.,TRBV12-3/TRBV12-4,.,CASSLVNRGYTF,TGTGCCAGCAGTTTAGTGAACAGGGGCTACACCTTC
TRBJ1-5,.,TRBV6-5,many,CASSPLETNQPQHF,TGTGCCAGCAGCCCCCTCGAGACCAATCAGCCCCAGCATTTT
TRBJ1-3,TRBD1,TRBV9,.,CASSVEGAGRNTIYF,TGTGCCAGCAGCGTAGAGGGGGCTGGGAGAAACACCATATATTTT
TRBJ2-7,.,TRBV9,.,CAAGGRGVAYEQYF,TGTGCCGCGGGCGGTAGAGGGGTAGCCTACGAGCAGTACTTC